The 29 T cell receptor beta chains in this list originate from one sample, sequenced in a study of cytomegalovirus exposure and HLA in healthy donors. With 60 Vbeta and 13 Jbeta primers, the PCR was carried out. Here immunoSEQ multiplex PCR was the method, and the copy in TCRdb shows in-frame clones only, minus some. The data contain approximately 72,000 clones, around 78% of them singletons. Input material: PBMCs. The receptors come from a male donor in good health and CMV-seropositive.

V gene TRBV4-2 combines with J gene TRBJ2-7; 11 bases are shared with TRBD2. Per germline, CDR1 LGHNA and CDR2 YNFKEQ. The CDR3 consists of 21 residues. Germline trimming cut 0 bases from V and 4 bases from J; bases unmatched to any gene: 20. CDR3 loop: CASSQDGPGTSGPPGGYEQYF. CDR3 nucleotide sequence: TGTGCCAGCAGCCAAGACGGGCCCGGGACTAGCGGTCCGCCGGGTGGTTACGAGCAGTACTTC.

The chain recombines TRBV19 with TRBJ2-1, with a weak D call TRBD2 (6 bases). The CDR3 has 11 residues. Trimming removed 6 bases from V and 9 bases from J, with 9 bases in between. The germline gives CDR1 LNHDA, CDR2 SQIVND (reference sequence). CDR3 coding DNA: TGTGCCAGTAGGACCGGGGGTGAGCAGTTCTTC. This encodes CASRTGGEQFF.

V gene TRBV5-6 combines with J gene TRBJ1-5; D ambiguous. Germline lookup yields CDR1 SGHDT and CDR2 YYEEEE. The CDR3 spans 12 residues. Trimming shortened V by 2 bases and J by 5 bases, and 5 bases separated the two germline ends. The CDR3 sequence: CASSFSDQPQHF. The DNA of the CDR3 is TGTGCCAGCAGCTTCTCGGATCAGCCCCAGCATTTT.

CDR3 amino acids: CASSPRRERGNSPLHF. CDR3 coding DNA: TGCGCCAGCAGCCCGAGAAGGGAGAGGGGGAATTCACCCCTCCACTTT. The chain carries TRBV4-1 and TRBJ1-6; maybe TRBD1 (6 bases). The length of the CDR3 is 16 residues. The germline gives CDR1 MGHRA, CDR2 YSYEKL. Between the trimmed V and J ends, which lost 4 bases and 7 bases, there was a span of 17 bases.

The chain employs TRBV5-4 and TRBJ1-1; D not certain. Germline CDR1 and CDR2: SGHNT and YYREEE (reference sequence). Deletions cut 0 bases from V and 3 bases from J, with 12 bases between. This CDR3 region has 15 residues. CDR3 nucleotides: TGTGCCAGCAGCTTGGTTCGGGGTTTGGACACTGAAGCTTTCTTT. This codes for CASSLVRGLDTEAFF.

V and J are TRBV7-9 and TRBJ1-2, with a possible D match to TRBD1 (5 bases). V was cut by 2 bases and J by 4 bases, with 8 bases left in between. Germline CDR1 SEHNR, CDR2 FQNEAQ (reference sequence). The CDR3 consists of 13 residues. CDR3 sequence: CASSLQGLYGYTF. The CDR3 nucleotides are TGTGCCAGCAGCTTACAGGGACTCTATGGCTACACCTTC.

As concerns this clone: At one of its ends the junction is not consistent with the germline gene, which may arise from a read error. The chain joins TRBV25-1 to TRBJ2-7; 8 positions match TRBD1. The CDR3 consists of 15 residues. The germline gives CDR1 MGHDK, CDR2 SYGVNS. The CDR3 DNA reads as TGTGCCTGCAGTGAGAGACAGGGGAGCTCCTACGAGCAGTACTTC. Protein product: CACSERQGSSYEQYF.

Note on this clone: Germline is not matched at one junction end, which may reflect a read error. The genes are TRBV7-9 and TRBJ1-3; 7 positions agree with TRBD1. The length of the CDR3 is 16 residues. Germline CDR1 is SEHNR and CDR2 is FQNEAQ (reference sequence). The CDR3: CSSNPLQGTSGNTIYF. The CDR3 bases are TGTTCCAGCAACCCCCTACAGGGGACAAGTGGAAACACCATATATTTT.

This clone was seen once. The genes are TRBV7-2 and TRBJ1-1; possible D gene TRBD1, 5 bases. The CDR3 has 14 residues. Germline CDR1 SGHTA, CDR2 FQGNSA. V gave up 5 bases and J gave up 5 bases, with 15 bases separating them. CDR3 bases: TGTGCCAGCAGCCCGGGACTCCTAAATACTGAAGCTTTCTTT. This sequence encodes CASSPGLLNTEAFF.

V usage is TRBV7-2 and J usage is TRBJ2-7; TRBD1 matches at 8 bases. With V trimmed by 3 bases and J by 1 base, 2 bases remained unmatched. The CDR3 is made up of 14 amino acids. Germline assignment: CDR1 SGHTA and CDR2 FQGNSA. CDR3 protein: CASSLRTGSYEQYF. CDR3 DNA sequence: TGTGCCAGCAGCTTGAGGACAGGGTCCTACGAGCAGTACTTC.

The rearrangement links TRBV19 to TRBJ2-7, with D perhaps TRBD2 (6 bases). From germline, CDR1 is LNHDA and CDR2 SQIVND (reference sequence). The CDR3 has 15 amino acids. Trimming took 5 bases from V and 2 from J, leaving 16 bases between them. CDR3 region: CASSLSGGVTYEQYF. The CDR3 DNA is TGTGCCAGTAGTCTCAGCGGAGGGGTCACCTACGAGCAGTACTTC.

This CDR3 reads CASSCYRVVETQYF. CDR3 DNA: TGTGCCAGCAGTTGCTACAGGGTTGTGGAGACCCAGTACTTC. The chain combines TRBV28 with TRBJ2-5; D is perhaps TRBD1 (6 bases). The V gene lost 4 bases and the J gene lost 5 bases, with 14 bases spanning the gap. The CDR3 has 14 residues. Germline CDR1 and CDR2: MDHEN and SYDVKM. Looking up the rest from reference TRBV28 and TRBJ2-5 gives the full variable domain: DVKVTQSSRYLVKRTGEKVFLECVQDMDHENMFWYRQDPGLGLRLIYFSYDVKMKEKGDIPEGYSVSREKKERFSLILESASTNQTSMYLCASSCYRVVETQYFGPGTRLLVL.

This chain joins TRBV7-9 and TRBJ2-5, with TRBD1 identical over 7 bases. The DNA end favors TRBJ2-7, so the J call may be wrong. The CDR3 totals 13 residues. Germline lookup yields CDR1 SEHNR and CDR2 FQNEAQ (reference sequence). CDR3 protein: CASTRGQDYEQYF. The DNA for the CDR3 is TGTGCCAGCACCCGTGGACAGGACTACGAGCAGTACTTC.

V is TRBV10-2 and J is TRBJ2-5; TRBD1 aligns across 7 bases. This CDR3 contains 15 residues. Germline trimming cut 9 bases from V and 5 bases from J; bases unmatched to any gene: 15. CDR1 and CDR2 from the germline V gene are WSHSY and SAAADI. This CDR3 is CASHTGAAVGETQYF. CDR3 nucleotides: TGCGCCAGTCATACAGGGGCGGCAGTAGGGGAGACCCAGTACTTC.

The rearrangement links TRBV4-1 to TRBJ1-5; D is ambiguous. This CDR3 has 15 residues. Trimming pared 0 bases from V and 1 base from J, leaving 7 bases between. CDR1 and CDR2 (germline): MGHRA, YSYEKL. CDR3 loop: CASSQDPQSNQPQHF. In DNA, the CDR3 is TGCGCCAGCAGCCAAGATCCACAAAGCAATCAGCCCCAGCATTTT.

The chain links TRBV5-1 to TRBJ2-2, with 13 bases aligning to TRBD2. From germline, CDR1 is SGHRS and CDR2 YFSETQ. CDR3 length: 17 residues. V lost 7 bases, J lost 7 bases, and 13 bases stayed unmatched. CDR3 residues: CASFGLAGADVDGELFF. CDR3 DNA: TGCGCCAGCTTTGGACTAGCGGGAGCTGATGTGGACGGGGAGCTGTTTTTT.

Turning to this clone: No DNA is shown, since the ends of the CDR3 on it are uncertain; the CDR3 is the one TCRdb lists. The V and J genes are TRBV7-7 and TRBJ1-4. Per germline, CDR1 SSHAT and CDR2 FNYEAQ (reference sequence). The CDR3 is 10 residues long, counting both termini. The CDR3 region is CASSKKNCFF.

The chain uses TRBV19 and TRBJ1-5; a weak D match, TRBD1 (6 bases). V lost 4 bases and J 9 bases, leaving 16 bases between the germline ends. The CDR3 spans 14 residues. Germline CDR1 and CDR2: LNHDA and SQIVND (reference sequence). The CDR3 loop is CASSSAQGPVPQHF. Written as DNA, the CDR3 is TGTGCCAGTAGTAGTGCCCAGGGGCCGGTGCCCCAGCATTTT.

The chain is built from TRBV5-4 and TRBJ2-2, with D tentatively TRBD1 (5 bases). This CDR3 has 15 residues. Germline-derived CDR1 and CDR2 are SGHNT and YYREEE (reference sequence). The V and J ends lost 4 bases and 0 bases respectively, with 10 bases between them. CDR3 sequence: CASSPTDANTGELFF. In DNA form, the CDR3 reads TGTGCCAGCAGCCCGACAGACGCGAACACCGGGGAGCTGTTTTTT.

The chain carries TRBV30 and TRBJ2-3; no definite D call. Trimming shortened V by 2 bases and J by 4 bases, and 7 bases separated the two germline ends. The CDR3 is made up of 12 amino acids. Germline loops: CDR1 GTSNPN, CDR2 SVGIG (reference sequence). The CDR3 reads CAWSFQADTQYF. CDR3 DNA sequence: TGTGCCTGGAGTTTCCAGGCAGATACGCAGTATTTT.

This sequence joins TRBV30 and TRBJ2-7, with D maybe TRBD2 (5 bases). CDR1 is GTSNPN, CDR2 SVGIG, per germline (reference sequence). Trimming pared 3 bases from V and 6 bases from J, leaving 12 bases between. This CDR3 region has 12 residues. The CDR3, as DNA: TGTGCCTGGAGGGGGAGTCGGTCCGAGCAGTACTTC. Translating it yields CAWRGSRSEQYF.

The rearrangement uses TRBV19 and TRBJ1-1, with 8 nucleotides matching TRBD1. Per the germline V gene, CDR1 is LNHDA and CDR2 is SQIVND (reference sequence). The CDR3 totals 19 residues. With 3 bases clipped from V and 0 bases from J, the junction kept 15 bases outside the gene matches. The CDR3 DNA is TGTGCCAGTAGTATTTCCGTTCCGGGACAGGTCGGGTTGAACACTGAAGCTTTCTTT. Translated, it gives CASSISVPGQVGLNTEAFF.

V usage is TRBV6-4 and J usage is TRBJ2-1; 9 bases are a match to TRBD2. The CDR3 is 14 amino acids. J lost 10 bases, V lost 7 bases, and 11 bases had no gene match. Germline CDR1 is MRHNA and CDR2 is SNTAGT. The CDR3 reads CASMSLAGFGEQFF. The CDR3 DNA reads as TGTGCCAGCATGTCGCTAGCGGGGTTTGGGGAGCAGTTCTTC.

The count of this clone is one. CDR3 coding DNA: TGTGCCAGTAGTAGCGGGAGGAGGTCCTACAATGAGCAGTTCTTC. Translation gives CASSSGRRSYNEQFF. The chain recombines TRBV19 with TRBJ2-1; TRBD2 aligns across 8 bases. This CDR3 has 15 amino acids. V was pared by 4 bases and J by 1 base, with 3 bases of the junction left unmatched. CDR1 is LNHDA, CDR2 SQIVND, per germline (reference sequence). Based on the CDR3 plus reference TRBV19 and TRBJ2-1, the full variable domain is DGGITQSPKYLFRKEGQNVTLSCEQNLNHDAMYWYRQDPGQGLRLIYYSQIVNDFQKGDIAEGYSVSREKKESFPLTVTSAQKNPTAFYLCASSSGRRSYNEQFFGPGTRLTVL.

CDR3 DNA: TGTGCCAGCAGCCTCACTCAGGGGTCGAGTCAGCCCCAGCATTTT. Its translation is CASSLTQGSSQPQHF. The chain carries TRBV6-5 and TRBJ1-5, with D perhaps TRBD1 (6 bases). The germline V gene has CDR1 MNHEY and CDR2 SVGAGI. V was trimmed by 6 bases and J by 6 bases, leaving 18 bases between them. The CDR3 has 15 amino acids.

The rearrangement links TRBV2 to TRBJ2-5; a weak D match, TRBD2 (6 bases). Germline CDR1 and CDR2: SNHLY and FYNNEI. Trimming cost V 8 bases and J 5 bases, with 18 bases left between them. This CDR3 comprises 14 residues. The CDR3 here is CASSSGGGMETQYF. In nucleotides, the CDR3 is TGTGCCAGCTCCTCTGGAGGAGGGATGGAGACCCAGTACTTC.

The rearrangement joins TRBV28 to TRBJ2-7; TRBD1 might be the D (7 bases). The CDR3 covers 14 residues. Trimming removed 4 bases from V and 5 bases from J, with 15 bases in between. The germline V gene encodes CDR1 MDHEN and CDR2 SYDVKM. CDR3 protein: CASSYQGGKDEQYF. CDR3 nucleotides: TGTGCCAGCAGTTATCAGGGGGGCAAGGACGAGCAGTACTTC.

The gene calls are TRBV6-1 and TRBJ1-2; D remains unclear. Looked up from germline, CDR1 is MNHNS and CDR2 is SASEGT. This CDR3 region has 14 residues. V lost 6 bases and J lost 6, with 17 bases in between. CDR3 region: CASRTLRYIHGYTF. The CDR3 DNA follows: TGTGCCAGCAGGACACTTAGATACATCCATGGCTACACCTTC.

The chain carries TRBV5-1 and TRBJ2-5, with a weak D call TRBD1 (5 bases). CDR1 SGHRS and CDR2 YFSETQ come from the germline V gene. The CDR3 consists of 14 residues. V was trimmed by 0 bases and J by 5 bases, leaving 11 bases between them. The CDR3: CASSLAAGMETQYF. The CDR3 DNA reads TGCGCCAGCAGCTTGGCCGCAGGGATGGAGACCCAGTACTTC. The full variable domain, in which reference TRBV5-1 and TRBJ2-5 provide the parts outside the CDR3, is KAGVTQTPRYLIKTRGQQVTLSCSPISGHRSVSWYQQTPGQGLQFLFEYFSETQRNKGNFPGRFSGRQFSNSRSEMNVSTLELGDSALYLCASSLAAGMETQYFGPGTRLLVL.